These T cell receptor beta chains were read from a single sample in a study of T-cell memory formation after mild COVID-19. TCRdb re-derived calls from the 5' RACE reads in MiXCR, one entry per CDR3 protein. Of a few hundred thousand distinct CDR3 sequences listed, over 13% are singletons. The sequencing input was PBMCs or a T cell subset sorted from them (not recorded which). The receptor set was obtained from a man younger than 35 who had mild COVID-19 (a few samples of this study predate the infection). Cell type and time point are not known. Both conserved end residues are part of each CDR3. D genes are given only for firm matches. Not every row has a clone size; where given, it reads once, few, many or a size class.

TRBV12-3/TRBV12-4	.	.	TRBJ1-1	TGTGCCAGCAGTTCCTACAGGGCCTTGAACACTGAAGCTTTCTTT	CASSSYRALNTEAFF
TRBV7-9	.	few	TRBJ2-2	TGTGCCAGCAGCCCTCCGGGCACATCCACCGGGGAGCTGTTTTTT	CASSPPGTSTGELFF
TRBV6-5	TRBD1	many	TRBJ1-1	TGTGCCAGCAGACGAGACAGGGGCACTGAAGCTTTCTTT	CASRRDRGTEAFF
TRBV25-1	TRBD2	few	TRBJ2-3	TGTGCCAGCAGTGAATTCGGGACTAGTAGGACAGATACGCAGTATTTT	CASSEFGTSRTDTQYF
TRBV7-9	.	few	TRBJ1-4	TGTGCCAGCACCCGGCCCCGGGTCGGTAGTGAAAAACTGTTTTTT	CASTRPRVGSEKLFF
TRBV20-1	.	few	TRBJ1-2	TGCAGTGCTAGAGATGGCAGAGGCTACACCTTC	CSARDGRGYTF
TRBV7-2	.	many	TRBJ2-2	TGCGCCAGCAGCTTGGCGTCCACCGGGGAGCTGTTTTTT	CASSLASTGELFF
TRBV15	.	.	TRBJ2-2	TGTGCCACCAGCAGACACACCGGGGAGCTGTTTTTT	CATSRHTGELFF
TRBV6-5	TRBD1	.	TRBJ2-3	TGTGCCAGCAGTCGGGACAGGGGTTGGGGTGGAGATACGCAGTATTTT	CASSRDRGWGGDTQYF
TRBV9	.	few	TRBJ2-3	TGTGCCAGCAGCCCCGGCCTCATAGGAACAGATACGCAGTATTTT	CASSPGLIGTDTQYF
TRBV5-1	.	.	TRBJ2-5	TGCGCCAGCAGCTTGACCCCGGATGAAGAGACCCAGTACTTC	CASSLTPDEETQYF
TRBV24-1	.	.	TRBJ2-1	TGTGCCACCAGTGATACGACTAGCAATGAGCAGTTCTTC	CATSDTTSNEQFF
TRBV6-6	.	.	TRBJ2-7	TGTGCCAGCGCAGCTGGCGACTACGAGCAGTACTTC	CASAAGDYEQYF
TRBV6-2/TRBV6-3	TRBD1	.	TRBJ2-5	TGTGCCAGCAGTTACCCGGGACAGGGGAGTAGAGGAGAGACCCAGTACTTC	CASSYPGQGSRGETQYF
TRBV25-1	.	.	TRBJ2-5	TGTGCCAGCAGTGGGGATAGCGGCGCACAAGAGACCCAGTACTTC	CASSGDSGAQETQYF
TRBV7-6	.	few	TRBJ1-2	TGTGCCAGCAGCCCCTGGCGGGGTGACTATGGCTACACCTTC	CASSPWRGDYGYTF
TRBV5-4	.	few	TRBJ2-5	TGTGCCAGCAGCTTGGCAATGGAGACCCAGTACTTC	CASSLAMETQYF
TRBV6-6	.	.	TRBJ2-7	TGTGCCAGCAGACTCCAGGAAAACTCCTACGAGCAGTACTTC	CASRLQENSYEQYF
TRBV4-3	.	few	TRBJ2-1	TGCGCCAGCAGCCAAGATGGGAGCTCCTACAATGAGCAGTTCTTC	CASSQDGSSYNEQFF
TRBV6-2/TRBV6-3	TRBD1	.	TRBJ1-2	TGTGCCAGCAGTATCCGACAGGGTGCCAGCTATGGCTACACCTTC	CASSIRQGASYGYTF
TRBV11-2	.	few	TRBJ2-1	TGTGCCAGCAGCTTAGGGGGGCGGCTAATCAGGCAGTTCTTC	CASSLGGRLIRQFF
TRBV5-1	.	few	TRBJ2-3	TGCGCCAGCAGCTCATCCGGGGGCCCCGCGGATACGCAGTATTTT	CASSSSGGPADTQYF
TRBV7-2	.	few	TRBJ2-1	TGTGCCAGCAGCTTAGGGGCATACACCTACAATGAGCAGTTCTTC	CASSLGAYTYNEQFF
TRBV11-2	.	few	TRBJ1-1	TGTGCCAGCAGCCAATCTTGGAGGAGCACTGAAGCTTTCTTT	CASSQSWRSTEAFF
TRBV20-1	TRBD1	few	TRBJ2-5	TGCAGTGTTCAGGGGACAGATCAAGAGACCCAGTACTTC	CSVQGTDQETQYF
TRBV27	TRBD1	few	TRBJ1-5	TGTGCCAGCAGTTCCTTCCGGGACAGGGGCAAGCCCCAGCATTTT	CASSSFRDRGKPQHF
TRBV3-1	.	many	TRBJ1-5	TGTGCCAGCAGTCTCGACAGGTATCAGCCCCAGCATTTT	CASSLDRYQPQHF
TRBV18	.	.	TRBJ2-3	TGTGCCAGCTCCGGAGGCCCGGCAGATACGCAGTATTTT	CASSGGPADTQYF
TRBV15	.	.	TRBJ1-6	TGTGCCACCAGCAGAGTGGACAGAGATAATTCACCCCTCCACTTT	CATSRVDRDNSPLHF
TRBV28	.	.	TRBJ1-2	TGTGCCAGCAGTTTCCCTGGGGAGAACTATGGCTACACCTTC	CASSFPGENYGYTF
TRBV5-6	.	few	TRBJ1-1	TGTGCCAGCAGCTTGGAGTACACTGAAGCTTTCTTT	CASSLEYTEAFF